A single TCR beta chain is shown here with its context. Its antigen is not yet known. A read error may account for a junction end that differs from germline. This sample was included in a study of cytomegalovirus exposure and HLA in healthy donors (dated by TCRdb to the late 2010s). In the study overall: An earlier analysis of approximately 640 of the donors reported roughly 300 Gb of sequence data and around 120 million unique TCR beta sequences from around 200 million T cells. Roughly 300 gigabases of sequencing data and 70 million to 100 million unique TCR sequences were included in an early release covering under 650 HLA-typed donors. Among the roughly 400 genotyped donors, approximately 82% belonged to the genetic ancestry cluster associated with self-reported Caucasian donors. The study aimed to test whether cataloging public T cell receptors could reveal signatures of past pathogen exposure. The T cell repertoires of some 700 subjects were profiled by immunosequencing and related to cytomegalovirus serostatus. In addition to the first cohort of 650 to 800 subjects, a separate validation cohort of 120 different subjects was used. High-throughput TCR immunosequencing, statistical association of individual TCRs with disease status, and machine learning were combined to predict cytomegalovirus infection status. In a later analysis, previously published TCR beta repertoires from 600 to 850 donors were re-analyzed and high-resolution HLA genotyping was added so that TCR occurrence patterns could be studied. Rather than using new phenotypic data, the later analysis identified candidate immune exposures from TCR beta sequences and from how often those sequences occurred across donors. An earlier analysis of a few hundred of the donors applied high-throughput TCR beta sequencing to assess whether each TCR beta V gene segment acted as functional or pseudogenic. Donor age, sex, ethnicity and CMV serostatus were compiled together with the repertoire data. A later genetic analysis took genome-wide SNP genotypes for about 65% of the 666 donors and used that subset as a discovery cohort. All discovery cohort repertoires had been generated on a single sequencing platform. Class I and class II HLA loci were covered by the typing at four-digit resolution. Typing coverage differed by locus: A, B, C, DRB1 and DQB1 were typed in about 629-640 donors, DQA1 in about 500, DPA1 in some 610, and DPB1 in 400 to 490. About 5 DR-DQ haplotypes were handled as single units for association and clustering, since linkage in the cohort was strong. On average, roughly 200,000 unique TCR beta nucleotide sequences were sequenced per donor among 300 to 500 genotyped donors of the cohort, with roughly a sixth of those sequences being non-productive.

The method behind the library was the immunoSEQ multiplex PCR assay. A mixture of 60 forward primers for TCR Vbeta segments and 13 reverse primers for TCR Jbeta segments was used in the multiplex PCR. The CDR3 region of rearranged TCR beta genes was amplified from genomic DNA with a multiplex PCR assay. Amplified TCR beta libraries were sequenced as 87-base-pair reads on the Illumina HiSeq System. For the original study's pipeline: A later analysis tallied 75 million to 95 million unique TCR beta chains across the 600 to 700 repertoires, and about 12 million of those chains were shared by two or more donors. Raw reads were error-corrected and collapsed into unique sequences with a nearest-neighbor algorithm that merged closely related sequences to remove PCR and sequencing errors. CDR3 sequences were aligned to IMGT reference sequences to assign V, D and J gene segments. For a sequence to be retained, at least a six-nucleotide match to both a V gene segment and a J gene segment was required. A rearrangement counted as productive if the CDR3 had no stop codons and remained in frame with V and J, and every other rearrangement counted as non-productive. Following IMGT convention, CDR3 was defined as the stretch from the second conserved V-encoded cysteine to the conserved J-encoded phenylalanine. The earlier analysis of roughly 590 of the donors excluded any sequence lacking an unambiguous match to a single V gene segment. In an earlier analysis of approximately 500 of the donors, a V segment was called functional when productive rearrangements were above 56.7%, and segregating when the standard deviation between donors exceeded 5%. A statistical classification framework was built for diagnosing cytomegalovirus status from the catalog of TCR beta chain sequences. V and J gene assignment, in a later analysis, came from comparing TCR nucleotide sequences with IMGT/GENE-DB human TR gene sequences. A later analysis assigned CDR3 sequences and most-parsimonious VDJ recombination scenarios with the TCRdist pipeline. A later analysis defined each TCR beta chain by its CDR3 amino acid sequence plus V-gene family, and excluded reads lacking a unique V-gene family. As a way to deal with suspected cross-contamination and a sequencing artifact, a later analysis dropped over 550 nucleotide sequences that were highly shared and had low generation probability. A later analysis calculated a clonal expansion index for each public chain from normalized within-repertoire ranks of inferred template counts. In a later analysis, generation probabilities were computed using a VDJ recombination model fitted to out-of-frame rearrangements, and the results were checked against IGoR. In a later analysis, TCR-TCR, TCR-HLA and TCR-CMV co-occurrence was scored with hypergeometric tests, and a repertoire-size bias correction was applied to TCR pairs. False discovery rates were estimated in a later analysis by permuting HLA or CMV assignments 20 times. A later analysis grouped co-occurring TCRs with DBSCAN, adding TCRdist sequence similarity when clustering within HLA-allele-positive subsets. For co-occurrence clustering, repertoires with fewer than 30,000 or more than 120,000 public chains were excluded, along with five or six repertoires with anomalous nucleotide sharing. Here the immuneACCESS table is served through TCRdb, limited to in-frame sequences with V and J called. Missing clones are a known gap in these copies; in checked studies unresolved V genes cover under half, and the rest lacks a known reason. V and J calls and clone size are copied from that table; D and trimming were computed from the DNA. This sample has 150,000 to 200,000 clones in its table, and around 77% of those were observed once. Clones ranked in the top ten supply roughly 2% of the sample.

The cohort consisted of 670 or so healthy bone marrow donors. At the time of sampling, all cohort members were nominally healthy, though unrecorded immune exposures were likely present. The donor was CMV seronegative and was included in the group of several hundred seronegative cohort members. Each donor provided a peripheral blood sample, and peripheral blood mononuclear cells were used for TCR beta sequencing. The Qiagen DNeasy Blood Extraction Kit was used to extract genomic DNA from the blood cell samples. What the study reported, not specific to this receptor: Linkage disequilibrium might explain the correlated functional status among segregating V segments, but an unknown experimental factor could not be ruled out. A cluster of highly shared sequence variants was judged likely to be a technical artifact of the sequencing pipeline. A further reported finding was that TCR beta sequences accurately predicted the HLA-A and HLA-B alleles for most subjects in the first cohort. Several of the top co-occurrence clusters appeared to be linked to parvovirus B19, influenza, CMV and Epstein-Barr virus, according to a later analysis. In an earlier analysis of some 550 of the donors, most TCR beta V segments were observed in productive rearrangements about 90% or about 30% of the time, broadly matching IMGT annotations. According to a later genetic analysis, donors in an Asian-associated ancestry cluster had fewer N-insertions in productive TCRs than the roughly 700-donor mean. A total of 150 or so TCR beta chains were listed by the study as associated with cytomegalovirus. Most CMV-associated TCR beta chains appeared to be HLA-restricted in a later analysis, and the HLA associations seemed to be driven largely by CMV exposure. In vitro tests confirmed that a few of the cytomegalovirus-associated TCR beta chains recognize cytomegalovirus antigens. Immune exposure information for the cohort was limited to CMV serostatus. Because counts were too low, about 18 rarely observed V segments, including chromosome 9 orphons, were excluded from the earlier analysis of roughly 580 of the donors. The classifier was reported to diagnose cytomegalovirus status with high specificity and sensitivity in both the original cohort and the validation cohort. Presence/absence analyses assumed roughly uniform sequencing depth across donors, an assumption that may not hold. An association between a missense DCLRE1C variant and V-gene and J-gene trimming of TCR beta chains was found in a later genetic analysis and replicated in an independent cohort. Because HLA typing was missing for some donors at each locus, association tests included only the typed subset. Compared with equally common non-associated chains, HLA-associated TCR beta chains in a later analysis were more clonally expanded and had lower generation probabilities. Strong co-occurrence of HLA alleles, especially DR and DQ, made assigning TCR associations to individual alleles difficult. The authors suggested that the approach could potentially be generalized to other disease states and immunological phenotypes. According to a later analysis, TCR association rates differed among HLA loci, with DRB1 alleles showing the most associated TCRs and HLA-C alleles showing the fewest. While some public TCRs were present in many individuals, most TCR sequences turned up only very rarely across donors. In this cohort, only TCR beta chains were sequenced, and detectable features were limited by the absence of alpha or paired-chain data. In a later analysis, around 17,000 TCR beta sequences were associated with specific HLA alleles at a false discovery rate of 0.05.

The TCR sequence derives from a man aged 25 to 40 in good health and CMV-seronegative. Sequenced sample: PBMCs.

The DNA reads as follows: TGTGCCGGCAGCACGGGGACATTAAACACCGGGGAGCTGTTTTTT. It translates to CAGSTGTLNTGELFF. The sequence joins TRBV5-4 to TRBJ2-2, with TRBD1 tentatively as D gene (6 bases match). The germline V gene (reference sequence) sets CDR1 to SGHNT and CDR2 to YYREEE. Its CDR3 holds 15 amino acids, cysteine through phenylalanine. The kept DNA is CDR3 alone, 45 bases in frame from the first base.